These 21 T cell receptor beta chains share one sample of origin, sequenced in a study of brain T cells in children with intractable seizures. Time point defined: blood from clinic visit 5 months post-surgery; TSC patient then seizure free. Assay used: immunoSEQ multiplex PCR; TCRdb lists only in-frame clones, some missing. Of about 340,000 clones in the sample, over 90% were seen once. The sample was peripheral blood, taken roughly 5 months after surgery. Source of these receptors: a boy under two years old with tuberous sclerosis and intractable seizures.

The genes are TRBV6-5 and TRBJ2-7; tentatively, D is TRBD2 (6 bases). There are 11 residues in the CDR3. Germline CDR1 MNHEY, CDR2 SVGAGI. The CDR3 nucleotides read TGTGCTGGCGGGGAACACTACGAGCAGTACTTC. It translates to CAGGEHYEQYF.

This chain links TRBV30 with TRBJ1-2; the D gene is possibly TRBD1 (5 bases). CDR3 size: 15 residues. Germline loops: CDR1 GTSNPN, CDR2 SVGIG (reference sequence). Trimming took 2 bases from V and 3 from J, leaving 16 bases between them. The CDR3 loop is CAWSRGGLADYGYTF. As DNA, the CDR3 is TGTGCCTGGAGTCGGGGGGGGTTGGCAGACTATGGCTACACCTTC.

The chain employs TRBV15 and TRBJ2-7; D unresolved. The CDR3 sequence is 13 residues long. CDR1 and CDR2 from the germline V gene are LNHNV and YYDKDF (reference sequence). The V end lost 4 bases, the J end lost 6 bases, and 13 bases lay between the germline ends. The CDR3 DNA reads as TGTGCCACCAGCACGAACCGAGCCCTCGAGCAGTACTTC. This codes for CATSTNRALEQYF.

The chain has TRBV29-1 and TRBJ1-2, with unresolved D. The germline V and J ends were trimmed by 3 bases and 4 bases, with 15 bases remaining between them. Germline CDR1 is SQVTM and CDR2 is ANQGSEA. The CDR3 spans 14 residues. CDR3 loop: CSVEGSSLGYGYTF. In nucleotides, the CDR3 is TGCAGCGTTGAGGGTAGCTCCCTGGGCTATGGCTACACCTTC.

The genes are TRBV6-5 and TRBJ1-2, with TRBD1 as a possible D gene (6 bases). Germline CDR1 is MNHEY and CDR2 is SVGAGI. The V and J ends lost 8 bases and 2 bases respectively, with 15 bases between them. The CDR3 spans 14 residues. Here the CDR3 reads CASGLGTYNYGYTF. CDR3 coding DNA: TGTGCCAGCGGATTAGGGACATACAACTATGGCTACACCTTC.

The rearrangement uses TRBV7-9 and TRBJ2-1; TRBD2 might be the D (6 bases). Germline-derived CDR1 and CDR2 are SEHNR and FQNEAQ (reference sequence). This CDR3 spans 13 amino acids. Trimming took off 5 bases at V and 7 bases at J, with 12 bases between the two ends. For the CDR3, the DNA is TGTGCCAGCAGCCGAGGGCGGGATAATGAGCAGTTCTTC. Translation gives CASSRGRDNEQFF. Based on the CDR3 plus reference TRBV7-9 and TRBJ2-1, the full variable domain is DTGVSQNPRHKITKRGQNVTFRCDPISEHNRLYWYRQTLGQGPEFLTYFQNEAQLEKSRLLSDRFSAERPKGSFSTLEIQRTEQGDSAMYLCASSRGRDNEQFFGPGTRLTVL.

The rearrangement links TRBV7-3 to TRBJ2-7, with 10 bases aligning to TRBD2. CDR3 length: 17 residues. The V segment lost 2 bases and the J segment 8 bases; nucleotides outside the gene matches: 15. The germline V gene has CDR1 SGHTA and CDR2 FQGTGA. The CDR3 protein is CASSLSIGASGSPQQYF. CDR3 bases: TGTGCCAGCAGCTTATCTATCGGGGCTAGCGGGAGTCCACAGCAGTACTTC.

The chain carries TRBV24-1 and TRBJ2-1; TRBD2 agrees at 10 bases. Germline assignment: CDR1 KGHDR and CDR2 SFDVKD. The CDR3 contains 21 residues. Trimming at V came to 5 bases and at J to 0 bases, leaving 18 bases not matched to a gene. This chain's CDR3 is CATSVGTAGTSASSSYNEQFF. DNA of the CDR3: TGTGCCACCAGTGTTGGGACGGCCGGGACTAGCGCCTCGAGCTCCTACAATGAGCAGTTCTTC.

This chain links TRBV5-1 with TRBJ1-1; TRBD1 might be the D (6 bases). The CDR3 extends over 13 amino acids. Trimming left V 4 bases short and J 10 bases short, with 17 bases between. Germline V CDR1 and CDR2: SGHRS, YFSETQ. The CDR3, as DNA: TGCGCCAGCAGCCCTCCAGGGGCCCTAGTAGCTTTCTTT. As protein: CASSPPGALVAFF.

Here the CDR3 DNA reads TGTGCCAGCAGTTTACCGGACAGGGTCAATCAGCCCCAGCATTTT. This codes for CASSLPDRVNQPQHF. The chain couples TRBV28 to TRBJ1-5, with 8 bases fitting TRBD1. V lost 2 bases to trimming and J lost 3 bases; unmatched junction nucleotides: 3. The CDR3 has 15 residues. The V gene's germline CDR1 is MDHEN and CDR2 SYDVKM.

This chain connects TRBV3-1 (or the pseudogene TRBV3-2) to TRBJ2-2; the match to TRBD2 covers 7 bases. Germline V gene data show CDR1 as LGHDT and CDR2 as YNNKEL (reference sequence). Losses at the gene ends were 6 bases for V and 3 bases for J; bases not matched to a gene: 10. The CDR3 totals 16 residues. The DNA for the CDR3 is TGTGCCAGCAGTCCTAGGGGAGGGAGGTACACCGGGGAGCTGTTTTTT. Amino acids: CASSPRGGRYTGELFF.

The rearrangement links TRBV30 to TRBJ2-3; D is unresolved. This CDR3 comprises 13 residues. Trimming left V 1 base short and J 0 bases short, with 5 bases between. In germline, CDR1 is GTSNPN, CDR2 SVGIG (reference sequence). The DNA for the CDR3 is TGTGCCTGGAGTGCGGCTAGCACAGATACGCAGTATTTT. It is translated as CAWSAASTDTQYF.

V and J are TRBV21-1 and TRBJ2-7. TRBV21-1 is a pseudogene segment. The CDR3 extends over 12 amino acids. The CDR3 DNA is TGTGCCAGCACCAGTTCCCCTGGGGAGCAGTACTTC. It specifies CASTSSPGEQYF.

This chain joins TRBV27 and TRBJ1-1, with a weak D call TRBD1 (5 bases). Trimming left V 4 bases short and J 3 bases short, with 21 bases between. Germline values: CDR1 MNHEY, CDR2 SMNVEV (reference sequence). This CDR3 comprises 17 residues. The CDR3 spells CASSSFRGSSVYTEAFF. The CDR3 region has the DNA TGTGCCAGCAGTTCGTTTCGGGGCTCGAGTGTGTACACTGAAGCTTTCTTT.

The chain employs TRBV11-3 and TRBJ2-7; D might be TRBD2 (7 bases). The CDR3 consists of 13 residues. Per germline, CDR1 SGHNT and CDR2 YENEEA. Trimming took off 5 bases at V and 5 bases at J, with 13 bases between the two ends. The CDR3 nucleotides are TGTGCCAGCAGCCCGCGGGGGCTCGACGAGCAGTACTTC. It codes for CASSPRGLDEQYF.

This chain uses TRBV29-1 with TRBJ1-1; the D gene is possibly TRBD1 (5 bases). The CDR3 is 11 amino acids. Germline V CDR1 and CDR2: SQVTM, ANQGSEA. The germline V and J ends were trimmed by 6 bases and 5 bases, with 10 bases remaining between them. The CDR3 sequence: CSVASGTEAFF. In nucleotides, the CDR3 is TGCAGCGTCGCCTCAGGGACTGAAGCTTTCTTT. The entire variable domain, with the rest obtained from reference TRBV29-1 and TRBJ1-1, is as follows: SAVISQKPSRDICQRGTSLTIQCQVDSQVTMMFWYRQQPGQSLTLIATANQGSEATYESGFVIDKFPISRPNLTFSTLTVSNMSPEDSSIYLCSVASGTEAFFGQGTRLTVV.

This rearrangement joins TRBV27 to TRBJ2-1; TRBD2 aligns across 8 bases. V gave up 2 bases and J gave up 9 bases; unmatched junction bases: 6. This CDR3 has 14 amino acids. The germline V gene has CDR1 MNHEY and CDR2 SMNVEV (reference sequence). The CDR3: CASSLAAGEGEQFF. CDR3 bases: TGTGCCAGCAGTTTAGCAGCGGGAGAAGGTGAGCAGTTCTTC.

The chain is built from TRBV3-1 (or the pseudogene TRBV3-2) and TRBJ2-1; TRBD2 aligns across 7 bases. The length of the CDR3 is 15 residues. With 8 bases clipped from V and 1 base from J, the junction kept 8 bases outside the gene matches. Germline CDR1 and CDR2: LGHDT and YNNKEL (reference sequence). CDR3 in amino acids: CASATSIFSYNEQFF. Written as DNA, the CDR3 is TGTGCCAGCGCGACTAGCATATTTTCCTACAATGAGCAGTTCTTC.

For the CDR3, the DNA is TGTGCCATCAGTGAGTCGGACCTCAGCTCTGGAAACACCATATATTTT. This encodes CAISESDLSSGNTIYF. The chain uses TRBV10-3 and TRBJ1-3; D uncertain. Germline V gives CDR1 ENHRY, CDR2 SYGVKD. CDR3 length equals 16 residues. V shed 0 bases and J shed 0 bases, with 9 bases lying between them.

The V and J genes are TRBV7-8 and TRBJ2-7; 9 positions match TRBD2. The J segment lost 0 bases and the V segment lost 3 bases, leaving 3 bases of the junction unmatched. The germline V gene encodes CDR1 SGHVS and CDR2 FQNEAQ. CDR3 length: 15 amino acids. The CDR3: CASSFGLASSYEQYF. The CDR3 DNA reads TGTGCCAGCAGCTTTGGACTAGCGAGCTCCTACGAGCAGTACTTC.

This clone was observed once. The CDR3 loop reads CSARVTTSSYEQYF. CDR3 coding DNA: TGCAGCGCCCGGGTCACGACATCTTCCTACGAGCAGTACTTC. The gene calls are TRBV29-1 and TRBJ2-7, with no clear D. From germline, CDR1 is SQVTM and CDR2 ANQGSEA. V was clipped by 7 bases and J by 1 base, with 17 bases between them. The CDR3 runs 14 residues.